These 12 T cell receptor beta chains share one sample of origin, sequenced in a study of vaccination and CD4 T cells after COVID-19. At the Johns Hopkins FTIC core, DNA taken from cultured CD4+ T cells was sequenced by way of the Oncomine TCR Beta short-read assay. TCRdb reprocessed the PCR reads via MiXCR and lists one record per CDR3 protein. This sample yields 10,000 or so distinct CDR3 sequences, of which roughly 33% are seen a single time; about a sixth belongs to the top ten. The treatment: approximately nine-day PBMC culture with coronavirus spike peptide pools or control peptides (ViraFEST assay). These TCRs' antigens remain unknown. Sample: CD4+ T cells from blood, cultured in vitro, taken after SARS-CoV-2 vaccination. These receptors were obtained from a human donor who had recovered from COVID-19.

The V and J genes are TRBV28 and TRBJ1-4, with 9 bases that match TRBD1. V lost 6 bases and J lost 11; bases outside the gene matches: 10. The V gene's germline CDR1 is MDHEN and CDR2 SYDVKM. The CDR3 extends over 14 amino acids. CDR3 sequence: CASRLTGGREKLFF. CDR3 in DNA: TGTGCCAGCAGGCTTACAGGGGGCAGGGAGAAACTGTTTTTT.

V gene TRBV4-2 combines with J gene TRBJ1-1, with a tentative D call TRBD1 (5 bases). V was trimmed by 4 bases and J by 4 bases, leaving 13 bases between them. This CDR3 has 14 amino acids. From germline, CDR1 is LGHNA and CDR2 YNFKEQ. DNA for the CDR3: TGTGCCAGCAGCCGCGGACACCTAGGCACTGAAGCTTTCTTT. This gives the protein CASSRGHLGTEAFF.

This clonotype was seen more than once but under ten times. The chain employs TRBV7-2 and TRBJ2-7, with 7 bases identical to TRBD2. The length of the CDR3 is 14 residues. CDR1 and CDR2 (germline): SGHTA, FQGNSA. The V gene end was trimmed by 4 bases and the J gene end by 5 bases; junction bases not matched to a gene: 8. CDR3 DNA: TGTGCCAGCAGCTCCCGGGCGGGAGCCAACGAGCAGTACTTC. Translation: CASSSRAGANEQYF. Full variable domain (rest looked up from reference TRBV7-2 and TRBJ2-7): GAGVSQSPSNKVTEKGKDVELRCDPISGHTALYWYRQSLGQGLEFLIYFQGNSAPDKSGLPSDRFSAERTGGSVSTLTIQRTQQEDSAVYLCASSSRAGANEQYFGPGTRLTVT.

This clonotype was detected only a few times. In nucleotides, the CDR3 is TGCAGCGTTCGGGACGCCCGCTTCTACACCTTC. This gives the protein CSVRDARFYTF. The J gene is TRBJ1-2, the V gene TRBV29-1, with D possibly being TRBD1 (5 bases). V lost 5 bases, J lost 10 bases, and 14 bases lay in between. The CDR3 is 11 residues long. Germline loops: CDR1 SQVTM, CDR2 ANQGSEA. The whole variable domain, remainder taken from reference TRBV29-1 and TRBJ1-2, is SAVISQKPSRDICQRGTSLTIQCQVDSQVTMMFWYRQQPGQSLTLIATANQGSEATYESGFVIDKFPISRPNLTFSTLTVSNMSPEDSSIYLCSVRDARFYTFGSGTRLTVV.

This clonotype was counted a few times. The chain links TRBV28 to TRBJ2-3; TRBD2 agrees at 7 bases. CDR1 is MDHEN and CDR2 is SYDVKM in the germline V gene. With V trimmed by 2 bases and J by 0 bases, 2 bases remained unmatched. The CDR3 has 15 residues. CDR3 bases: TGTGCCAGCAGTTTACCAGCGGGAAGCACAGATACGCAGTATTTT. It encodes CASSLPAGSTDTQYF.

The sample holds a few counts of this clonotype. This chain links TRBV6-1 with TRBJ1-2; tentatively, D is TRBD1 (5 bases). V was trimmed by 8 bases and J by 2 bases, leaving 6 bases between them. The CDR3 is 11 amino acids. In germline, CDR1 is MNHNS, CDR2 SASEGT. The CDR3 bases are TGTGCCAGCGGGGGGAACTATGGCTACACCTTC. Translated: CASGGNYGYTF.

The CDR3 DNA is TGTGCCAGCAGTTTACGGGAGCAGTTCTTC. Translated: CASSLREQFF. This chain links TRBV28 with TRBJ2-1; D remains ambiguous. Germline V gene lookup returns CDR1 MDHEN and CDR2 SYDVKM. Trimming cost V 2 bases and J 10 bases, with 3 bases left between them. There are 10 residues in the CDR3.

The V and J genes are TRBV7-2 and TRBJ2-7; D is uncertain. The CDR3 consists of 16 residues. CDR1 SGHTA and CDR2 FQGNSA come from the germline V gene. The V end was cut by 5 bases, the J end by 0 bases, with 17 bases between. CDR3 sequence: CASSPPSPGVSYEQYF. DNA for the CDR3: TGTGCCAGCAGCCCCCCAAGCCCAGGTGTCTCCTACGAGCAGTACTTC.

This clonotype came up a few times. CDR3 amino acids: CSAIPGLETQYF. DNA of the CDR3: TGCAGTGCTATCCCCGGGCTTGAGACCCAGTACTTC. The chain has TRBV20-1 and TRBJ2-5, with D uncertain. The CDR3 has 12 residues. Germline V gene lookup returns CDR1 DFQATT and CDR2 SNEGSKA (reference sequence). The V end lost 4 bases, the J end lost 5 bases, and 11 bases lay between the germline ends.

The V call is TRBV6-1, the J call TRBJ1-2, with D possibly matching TRBD1 (5 bases). This CDR3 is built from 13 residues. Germline CDR1 is MNHNS and CDR2 is SASEGT. Trimming took 8 bases from V and 8 from J, leaving 18 bases between them. The CDR3 sequence is CASLLGPGFGYTF. CDR3 DNA sequence: TGTGCCAGCTTATTGGGACCTGGGTTCGGCTACACCTTC.

The CDR3 loop is CASSYEPRNTIYF. In nucleotides, the CDR3 is TGTGCCAGCAGTTACGAGCCTAGGAACACCATATATTTT. V and J are TRBV6-5 and TRBJ1-3; D gene ambiguous. Germline CDR1 is MNHEY and CDR2 is SVGAGI. Deletions cut 2 bases from V and 7 bases from J, with 9 bases between. The CDR3 totals 13 residues.

The chain joins TRBV28 to TRBJ1-5; D unclear. CDR3 length: 14 amino acids. V was shortened by 5 bases and J by 5 bases, with 13 bases between the two germline ends. Germline CDR1 and CDR2: MDHEN and SYDVKM. The CDR3 nucleotides read TGTGCCAGCAGTAGCACCGGGGTCCATCAGCCCCAGCATTTT. Amino acids: CASSSTGVHQPQHF.